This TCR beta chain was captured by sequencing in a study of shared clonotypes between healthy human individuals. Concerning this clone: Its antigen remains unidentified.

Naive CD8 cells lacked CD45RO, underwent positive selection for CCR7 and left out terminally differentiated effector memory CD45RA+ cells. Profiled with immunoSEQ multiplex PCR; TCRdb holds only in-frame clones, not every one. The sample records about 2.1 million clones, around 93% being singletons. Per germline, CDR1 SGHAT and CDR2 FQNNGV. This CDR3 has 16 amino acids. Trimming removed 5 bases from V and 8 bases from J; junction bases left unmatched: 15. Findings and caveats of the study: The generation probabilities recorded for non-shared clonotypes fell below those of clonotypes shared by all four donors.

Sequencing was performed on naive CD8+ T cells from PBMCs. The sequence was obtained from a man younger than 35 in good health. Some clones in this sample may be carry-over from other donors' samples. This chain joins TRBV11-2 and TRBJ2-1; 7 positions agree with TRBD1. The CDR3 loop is CASSHRTGTVVHEQFF. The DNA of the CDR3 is TGTGCCAGCAGCCATCGGACGGGGACAGTTGTACATGAGCAGTTCTTC.